These T cell receptor beta chains were read from a single sample in a study of spatial heterogeneity in lung cancer. TCRdb fed the 5' RACE reads into MiXCR, producing one record per CDR3 protein. The table records about 100,000 distinct CDR3 sequences, less than 20% of them present only once. The source was PBMCs, collected at follow-up. The receptors shown here come from a male donor with early-stage non-small cell lung cancer. CDR3s include the opening cysteine and the closing phenylalanine or tryptophan. The D gene is left open where the match is weak. The listing skips clone size in some rows; elsewhere it reads once, few, many or a size class.

clone size	D gene	V gene	J gene	CDR3 DNA	CDR3 protein
few	TRBD2	TRBV4-1	TRBJ2-1	TGCGCCAGCAGCCCAGATTCCGGGACTAGCGGTTACAATGAGCAGTTCTTC	CASSPDSGTSGYNEQFF
many	TRBD1	TRBV28	TRBJ2-3	TGTGCCAGCCACGGACAGGGCGGCACAGATACGCAGTATTTT	CASHGQGGTDTQYF
few	.	TRBV19	TRBJ2-1	TGTGCCAGTAGTGGTTCTCGTCGAATAGGACAGCGACGCAATGAGCAGTTCTTC	CASSGSRRIGQRRNEQFF
few	.	TRBV5-1	TRBJ2-5	TGCGCCAGCAGCCCCGGGGGCAGCCAAGAGACCCAGTACTTC	CASSPGGSQETQYF
.	TRBD2	TRBV5-1	TRBJ2-5	TGCGCCAGCAGCCCCGGACTAGCGGGAGCACAGACCCAGTACTTC	CASSPGLAGAQTQYF
.	.	TRBV20-1	TRBJ2-1	TGCAGTGCTAGAAAAAAATCGGGCCCACGGGGCTACAATGAGCAGTTCTTC	CSARKKSGPRGYNEQFF
few	TRBD2	TRBV7-2	TRBJ2-3	TGTGCCAGCAGCTTACAGGCGGGAGCCATCGGTGATACGCAGTATTTT	CASSLQAGAIGDTQYF
few	.	TRBV2	TRBJ1-6	TGTGCCAGCCTCGAAGAGCGGAATTCACCCCTCCACTTT	CASLEERNSPLHF
few	.	TRBV27	TRBJ2-2	TGTGCCAGCAGTACGAACACCGGGGAGCTGTTTTTT	CASSTNTGELFF
.	TRBD2	TRBV3-1	TRBJ2-3	TGTGCCAGCAGCCTCGGACTAGCGGGCGGCACAGATACGCAGTATTTT	CASSLGLAGGTDTQYF
few	.	TRBV5-1	TRBJ2-3	TGCGCCAGCAGCGCCTGGGGGGAGCACCCAGGAGCAGATACGCAGTATTTT	CASSAWGEHPGADTQYF
few	.	TRBV12-3/TRBV12-4	TRBJ2-1	TGTGCCAGCAGTCCAGGACTCTTAAGGCGGTTCTTC	CASSPGLLRRFF
.	TRBD1	TRBV27	TRBJ1-2	TGTGCCAGCAGAGATCCGGGACAGGGGGCTGCTGGCTACACCTTC	CASRDPGQGAAGYTF
.	.	TRBV4-3	TRBJ1-1	TGCGCCAGCAGCCTCCAGGGGAGAGACACTGAAGCTTTCTTT	CASSLQGRDTEAFF
many	.	TRBV24-1	TRBJ2-2	TGTGCCACCAGTTGGGGTAACCCCGGGGAGCTGTTTTTT	CATSWGNPGELFF
many	TRBD1	TRBV18	TRBJ1-6	TGTGCCAGCTCACCGTCCGCGGGACAGGGACCCTATAATTCACCCCTCCACTTT	CASSPSAGQGPYNSPLHF
.	.	TRBV13	TRBJ1-1	TGTGCCAGCCGACCCGCGGGACAAATGAACACTGAAGCTTTCTTT	CASRPAGQMNTEAFF
.	.	TRBV24-1	TRBJ1-1	TGTGCCACCCGTTACGGGTCGAACACTGAAGCTTTCTTT	CATRYGSNTEAFF
.	.	TRBV20-1	TRBJ1-1	TGCAGTGCTCCAGCCTCGAACACTGAAGCTTTCTTT	CSAPASNTEAFF
few	.	TRBV20-1	TRBJ1-1	TGCAGTGCTAGAGGAGACACCCGGGGTGGGGTAAACACTGAAGCTTTCTTT	CSARGDTRGGVNTEAFF
.	TRBD1	TRBV30	TRBJ1-5	TGTGCCTGGAGTCGGGGACAGGGGAGGCAGCCCCAGCATTTT	CAWSRGQGRQPQHF
.	TRBD1	TRBV15	TRBJ1-4	TGTGCCACCAGCAGAGGGAGGACAGGGAGCGGCAGGGGGGAAAAACTGTTTTTT	CATSRGRTGSGRGEKLFF
few	.	TRBV2	TRBJ2-3	TGTGCCAGCAGTGAAGACTGGGATACGCAGTATTTT	CASSEDWDTQYF
.	.	TRBV14	TRBJ2-4	TGTGCCAGCAGCTCGTCGGGACACCCTAAGTACTTC	CASSSSGHPKYF
.	.	TRBV5-1	TRBJ1-6	TGCGCCAGCAGTGAAGGGAATTCACCCCTCCACTTT	CASSEGNSPLHF
many	.	TRBV29-1	TRBJ1-1	TGCAGCGGTGAAAGACCAGGCACTGAAGCTTTCTTT	CSGERPGTEAFF
many	TRBD1	TRBV7-6	TRBJ2-3	TGTGCCAGCAGCCCAGGGGGCGCGGGCACAGATACGCAGTATTTT	CASSPGGAGTDTQYF
many	TRBD1	TRBV3-1	TRBJ1-2	TGTGCCAGCAGCCAATCCGATAGGGGGCTCAACTATGGCTACACCTTC	CASSQSDRGLNYGYTF
.	.	TRBV24-1	TRBJ2-1	TGTGCCACCAGTGATTTTGGACTCTACAATGAGCAGTTCTTC	CATSDFGLYNEQFF
many	TRBD2	TRBV7-9	TRBJ2-5	TGTGCCAGCAGCTTAGAAGGCGGGGGCCAAGAGACCCAGTACTTC	CASSLEGGGQETQYF
few	TRBD1	TRBV7-9	TRBJ1-2	TGTGCCAGCAGCTACGGACAGGACTATGGCTACACCTTC	CASSYGQDYGYTF
few	.	TRBV6-5	TRBJ2-7	TGTGCCAGCAGTTACGGGCGGGGCTCCTACGAGCAGTACTTC	CASSYGRGSYEQYF
.	TRBD1	TRBV20-1	TRBJ2-4	TGCAGTGCCGAGCCAGGGGGCAAAAACATTCAGTACTTC	CSAEPGGKNIQYF
.	.	TRBV27	TRBJ2-7	TGTGCCAGCAGTCCCTCCGGGACGGGCTCCTACGAGCAGTACTTC	CASSPSGTGSYEQYF
once	.	TRBV5-1	TRBJ2-5	TGCGCCAGCAGCTTTGGGCAGATGGAGACCCAGTACTTC	CASSFGQMETQYF
.	TRBD1	TRBV3-1	TRBJ1-2	TGTGCCAGCAGCGAAGGACAGGGGGAATATGGCTACACCTTC	CASSEGQGEYGYTF
few	TRBD1	TRBV20-1	TRBJ2-2	TGCAGTGCTTCAGGACAGGGGGCCACCGGGGAGCTGTTTTTT	CSASGQGATGELFF
few	.	TRBV5-6	TRBJ2-7	TGTGCCAGCAGCGCCCTGTGGGGCATCTCCTACGAGCAGTACTTC	CASSALWGISYEQYF
few	.	TRBV15	TRBJ1-4	TGTGCCACCAGCAGCCCCGGGAAGACGGCGGGGGAAAAACTGTTTTTT	CATSSPGKTAGEKLFF
many	.	TRBV7-6	TRBJ2-1	TGTGCCAGCAGCGCGACTAGTCGCAATGAGCAGTTCTTC	CASSATSRNEQFF
few	TRBD2	TRBV20-1	TRBJ2-3	TGCAGTGCCTACCCCCGGAGCGGGAGGCTGGATACGCAGTATTTT	CSAYPRSGRLDTQYF
few	TRBD1	TRBV3-1	TRBJ1-2	TGTGCCAGCAGCCAGACTATGGGACAGCGGCAGCGCTACACCTTC	CASSQTMGQRQRYTF
.	.	TRBV10-3	TRBJ2-7	TGTGCCATCAGTGAGTCGACTCTTAGAGAGCAGTACTTC	CAISESTLREQYF
.	.	TRBV2	TRBJ1-2	TGTGCCAGCAGTGAACGGGAAACTAACTATGGCTACACCTTC	CASSERETNYGYTF
many	.	TRBV20-1	TRBJ2-7	TGCAGTGCCGCGAGGCACTACGAGCAGTACTTC	CSAARHYEQYF
.	.	TRBV9	TRBJ2-5	TGTGCCAGCAGCGTAGGGGACCCGACGACCCAGTACTTC	CASSVGDPTTQYF
few	TRBD1	TRBV29-1	TRBJ1-2	TGCAGCGCGGCCGGGACAGGGGTGTTTGGCTACACCTTC	CSAAGTGVFGYTF
few	.	TRBV20-1	TRBJ1-3	TGCAGTGTCGTGGAACTGGGAAACACCATATATTTT	CSVVELGNTIYF
.	.	TRBV20-1	TRBJ1-2	TGCAGTGCTAGAGACCCGACGAGGCATGGCTACACCTTC	CSARDPTRHGYTF
.	TRBD1	TRBV14	TRBJ2-2	TGTGCCAGCAGCCCCCCCCGGACAGGGGTGAACACCGGGGAGCTGTTTTTT	CASSPPRTGVNTGELFF
many	TRBD2	TRBV6-6	TRBJ2-7	TGTGCCAGCAGCACCCGGGGGGGGCACGAGCAGTACTTC	CASSTRGGHEQYF